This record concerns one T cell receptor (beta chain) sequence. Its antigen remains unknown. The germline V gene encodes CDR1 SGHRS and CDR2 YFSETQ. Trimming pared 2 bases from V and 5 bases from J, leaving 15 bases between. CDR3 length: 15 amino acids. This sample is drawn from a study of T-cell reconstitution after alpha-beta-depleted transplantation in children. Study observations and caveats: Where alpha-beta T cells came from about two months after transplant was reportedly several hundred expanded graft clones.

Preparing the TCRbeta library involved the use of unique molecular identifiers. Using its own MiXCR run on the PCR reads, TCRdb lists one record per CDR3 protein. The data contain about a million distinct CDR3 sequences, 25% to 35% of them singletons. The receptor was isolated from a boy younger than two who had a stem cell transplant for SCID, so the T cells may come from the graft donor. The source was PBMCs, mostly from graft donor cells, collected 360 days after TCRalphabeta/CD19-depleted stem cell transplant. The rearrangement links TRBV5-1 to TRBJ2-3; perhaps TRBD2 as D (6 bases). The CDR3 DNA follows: TGCGCCAGCAGCTTTGGGGTTCTAGCGAGAGATACGCAGTATTTT. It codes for CASSFGVLARDTQYF.